Detailed here is one TCR beta chain. In the source study's methods: Nucleated cell number was recorded as an estimate derived from reference gene primer amplification. The repertoire was sequenced with immunoSEQ multiplex PCR; TCRdb's copy has only in-frame clones and lacks some. The DNA gave D and trimming, while V, J and clone size come from that table. The table includes approximately 100,000 clones, roughly 86% detected once. Germline V gives CDR1 WNHNN, CDR2 SYGVQD (reference sequence). The CDR3 has 16 amino acids. The ends lost 0 bases at V and 4 bases at J; junction bases unmatched: 8. The sample comes from a study of blood T cell repertoires in COVID-19.

The TCR was taken from a man aged 50 to 60 with acute or convalescent COVID-19. This chain links TRBV10-1 with TRBJ1-2, with 7 bases fitting TRBD1. Sample: peripheral blood. The CDR3: CASSESGQAARYGYTF. The CDR3 DNA reads as TGCGCCAGCAGTGAGTCTGGACAGGCGGCTCGCTATGGCTACACCTTC.